The count of the clone carrying this T cell receptor beta chain is one. The sample originates from a study of T cell responses to AZD1222 COVID-19 vaccine. About the research overall: Second-dose intervals of approximately 4 or approximately 12 weeks were pooled.

The V and J ends lost 3 bases and 8 bases respectively, with 8 bases between them. CDR3 length: 13 residues. Some clones are missing from TCRdb's copy, which holds only in-frame ones; the method was immunoSEQ multiplex PCR. The table has about 76,000 clones, around nine tenths seen once. The receptor's source is an adult in good health. This material consisted of peripheral blood, taken on day 0 of AZD1222 vaccination. The V gene is TRBV12-3 or TRBV12-4, the J gene TRBJ1-6; possibly TRBD1 for D (5 bases). CDR3 loop: CASSLGTYSPLHF. The CDR3 DNA is TGTGCCAGCAGTTTGGGGACCTATTCACCCCTCCACTTT.